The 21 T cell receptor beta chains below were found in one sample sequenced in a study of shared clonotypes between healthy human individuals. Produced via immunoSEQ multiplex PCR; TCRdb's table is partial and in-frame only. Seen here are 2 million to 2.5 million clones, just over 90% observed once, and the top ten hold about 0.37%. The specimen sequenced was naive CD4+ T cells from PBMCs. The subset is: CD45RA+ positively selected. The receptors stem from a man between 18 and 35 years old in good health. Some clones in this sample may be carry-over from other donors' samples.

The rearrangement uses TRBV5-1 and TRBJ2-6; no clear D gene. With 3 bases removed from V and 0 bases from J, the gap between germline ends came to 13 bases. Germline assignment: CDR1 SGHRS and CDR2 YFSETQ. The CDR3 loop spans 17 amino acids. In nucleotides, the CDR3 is TGCGCCAGCAGCTGGCCCAGGTTAGACTCTGGGGCCAACGTCCTGACTTTC. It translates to CASSWPRLDSGANVLTF.

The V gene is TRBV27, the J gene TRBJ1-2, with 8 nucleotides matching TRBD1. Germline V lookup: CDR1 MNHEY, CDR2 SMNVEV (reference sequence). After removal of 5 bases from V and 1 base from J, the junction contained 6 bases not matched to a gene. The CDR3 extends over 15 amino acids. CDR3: CASSPRTGSNYGYTF. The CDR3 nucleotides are TGTGCCAGCAGTCCACGGACAGGGAGTAACTATGGCTACACCTTC.

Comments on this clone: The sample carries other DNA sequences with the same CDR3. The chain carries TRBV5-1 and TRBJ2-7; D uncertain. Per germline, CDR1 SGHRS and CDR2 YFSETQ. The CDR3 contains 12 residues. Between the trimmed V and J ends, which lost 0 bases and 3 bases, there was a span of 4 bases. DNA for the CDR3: TGCGCCAGCAGCTTGGACCGCTACGAGCAGTACTTC. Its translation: CASSLDRYEQYF.

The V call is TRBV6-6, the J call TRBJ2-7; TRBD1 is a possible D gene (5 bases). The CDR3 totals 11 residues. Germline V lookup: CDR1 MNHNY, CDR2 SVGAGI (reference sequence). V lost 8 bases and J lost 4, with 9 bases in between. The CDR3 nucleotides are TGTGCCAGCGGACAAGGGTACGAGCAGTACTTC. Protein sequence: CASGQGYEQYF.

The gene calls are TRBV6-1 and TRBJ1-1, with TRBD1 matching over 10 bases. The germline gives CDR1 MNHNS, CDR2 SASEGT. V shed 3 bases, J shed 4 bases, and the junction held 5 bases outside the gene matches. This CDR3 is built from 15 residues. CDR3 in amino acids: CASSDQGQGSTEAFF. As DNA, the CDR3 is TGTGCCAGCAGTGACCAGGGACAGGGGAGCACTGAAGCTTTCTTT.

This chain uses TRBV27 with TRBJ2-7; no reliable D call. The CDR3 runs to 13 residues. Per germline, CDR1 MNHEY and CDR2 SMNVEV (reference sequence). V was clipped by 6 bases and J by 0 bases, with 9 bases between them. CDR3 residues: CASRGSSSYEQYF. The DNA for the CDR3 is TGTGCCAGCAGGGGCAGTTCCTCCTACGAGCAGTACTTC.

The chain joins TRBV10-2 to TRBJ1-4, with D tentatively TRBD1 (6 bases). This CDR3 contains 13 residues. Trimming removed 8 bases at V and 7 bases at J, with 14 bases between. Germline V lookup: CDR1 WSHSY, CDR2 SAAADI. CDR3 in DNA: TGCGCCAGCCGAGGGGGGGTCGGTGAAAAACTGTTTTTT. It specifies CASRGGVGEKLFF.

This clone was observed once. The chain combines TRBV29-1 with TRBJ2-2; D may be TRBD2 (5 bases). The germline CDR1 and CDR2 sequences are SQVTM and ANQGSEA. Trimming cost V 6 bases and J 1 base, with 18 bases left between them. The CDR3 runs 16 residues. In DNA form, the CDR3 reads TGCAGCGTCCTCAGACCGGGAAAGGGGAACACCGGGGAGCTGTTTTTT. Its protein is CSVLRPGKGNTGELFF.

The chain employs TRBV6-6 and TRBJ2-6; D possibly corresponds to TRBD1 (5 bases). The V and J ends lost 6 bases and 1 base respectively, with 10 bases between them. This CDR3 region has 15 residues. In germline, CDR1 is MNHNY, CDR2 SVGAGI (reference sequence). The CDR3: CASSPPGSGANVLTF. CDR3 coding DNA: TGTGCCAGCAGCCCCCCAGGGTCTGGGGCCAACGTCCTGACTTTC.

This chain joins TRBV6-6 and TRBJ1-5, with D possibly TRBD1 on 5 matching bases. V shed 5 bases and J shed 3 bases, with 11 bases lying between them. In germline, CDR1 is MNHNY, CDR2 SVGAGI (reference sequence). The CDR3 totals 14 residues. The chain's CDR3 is CASSRTRDNQPQHF. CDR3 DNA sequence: TGTGCCAGCAGTAGGACCAGGGACAATCAGCCCCAGCATTTT.

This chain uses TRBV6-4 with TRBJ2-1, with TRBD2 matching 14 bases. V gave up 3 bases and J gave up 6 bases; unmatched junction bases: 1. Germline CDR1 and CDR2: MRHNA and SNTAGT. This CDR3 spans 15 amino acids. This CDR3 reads CASSETSGRANEQFF. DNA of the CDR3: TGTGCCAGCAGTGAGACTAGCGGGAGGGCCAATGAGCAGTTCTTC.

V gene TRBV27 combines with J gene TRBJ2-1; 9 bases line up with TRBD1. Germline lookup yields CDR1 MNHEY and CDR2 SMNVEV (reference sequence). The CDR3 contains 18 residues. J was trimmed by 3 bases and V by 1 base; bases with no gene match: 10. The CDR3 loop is CASSLFGTGTLDYNEQFF. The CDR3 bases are TGTGCCAGCAGTTTATTTGGGACAGGGACTTTAGACTACAATGAGCAGTTCTTC.

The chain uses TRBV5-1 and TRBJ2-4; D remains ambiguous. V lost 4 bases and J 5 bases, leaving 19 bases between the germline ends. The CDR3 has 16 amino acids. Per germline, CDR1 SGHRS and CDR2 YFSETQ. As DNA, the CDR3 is TGCGCCAGCAGCCACAAACCGACACTAAACGAAAACATTCAGTACTTC. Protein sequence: CASSHKPTLNENIQYF. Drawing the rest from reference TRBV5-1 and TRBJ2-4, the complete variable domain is KAGVTQTPRYLIKTRGQQVTLSCSPISGHRSVSWYQQTPGQGLQFLFEYFSETQRNKGNFPGRFSGRQFSNSRSEMNVSTLELGDSALYLCASSHKPTLNENIQYFGAGTRLSVL.

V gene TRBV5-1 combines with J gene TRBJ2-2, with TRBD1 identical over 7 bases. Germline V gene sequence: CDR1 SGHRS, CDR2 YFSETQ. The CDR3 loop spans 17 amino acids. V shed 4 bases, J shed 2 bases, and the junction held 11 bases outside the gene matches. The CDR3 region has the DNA TGCGCCAGCAGCCGATCCGCCGGGACAGTTAACACCGGGGAGCTGTTTTTT. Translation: CASSRSAGTVNTGELFF.

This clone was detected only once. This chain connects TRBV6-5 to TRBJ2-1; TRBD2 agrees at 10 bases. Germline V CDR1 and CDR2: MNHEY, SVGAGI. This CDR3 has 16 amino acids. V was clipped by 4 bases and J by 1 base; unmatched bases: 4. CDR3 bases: TGTGCCAGCAGTTCCGGACTAGCGGCTTCCTACAATGAGCAGTTCTTC. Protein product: CASSSGLAASYNEQFF.

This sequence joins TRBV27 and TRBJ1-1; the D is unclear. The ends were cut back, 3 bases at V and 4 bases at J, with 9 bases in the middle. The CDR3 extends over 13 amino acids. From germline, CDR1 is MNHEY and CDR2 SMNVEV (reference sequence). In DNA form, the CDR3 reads TGTGCCAGCAGTTTGGGCGTAAGCACTGAAGCTTTCTTT. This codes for CASSLGVSTEAFF.

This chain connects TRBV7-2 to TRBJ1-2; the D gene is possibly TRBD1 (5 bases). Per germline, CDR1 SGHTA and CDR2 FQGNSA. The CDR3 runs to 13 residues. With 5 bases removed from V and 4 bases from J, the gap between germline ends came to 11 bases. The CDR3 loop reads CASSTPQGYGYTF. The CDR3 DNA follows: TGTGCCAGCAGCACCCCTCAGGGCTATGGCTACACCTTC. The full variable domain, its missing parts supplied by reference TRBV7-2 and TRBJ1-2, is GAGVSQSPSNKVTEKGKDVELRCDPISGHTALYWYRQSLGQGLEFLIYFQGNSAPDKSGLPSDRFSAERTGGSVSTLTIQRTQQEDSAVYLCASSTPQGYGYTFGSGTRLTVV.

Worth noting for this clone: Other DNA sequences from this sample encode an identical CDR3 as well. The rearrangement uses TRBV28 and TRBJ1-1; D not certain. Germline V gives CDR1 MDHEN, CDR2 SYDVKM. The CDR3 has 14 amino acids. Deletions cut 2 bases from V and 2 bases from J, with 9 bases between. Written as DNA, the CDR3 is TGTGCCAGCAGTTTAAGAGCAGTAAACACTGAAGCTTTCTTT. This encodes CASSLRAVNTEAFF.

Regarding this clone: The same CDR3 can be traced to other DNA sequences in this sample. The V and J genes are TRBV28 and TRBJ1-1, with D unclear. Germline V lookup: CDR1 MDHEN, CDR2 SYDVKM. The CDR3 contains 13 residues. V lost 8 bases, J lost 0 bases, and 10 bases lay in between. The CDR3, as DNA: TGTGCCAGCCGCCGTACCATGAACACTGAAGCTTTCTTT. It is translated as CASRRTMNTEAFF. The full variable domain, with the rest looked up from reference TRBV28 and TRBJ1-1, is DVKVTQSSRYLVKRTGEKVFLECVQDMDHENMFWYRQDPGLGLRLIYFSYDVKMKEKGDIPEGYSVSREKKERFSLILESASTNQTSMYLCASRRTMNTEAFFGQGTRLTVV.

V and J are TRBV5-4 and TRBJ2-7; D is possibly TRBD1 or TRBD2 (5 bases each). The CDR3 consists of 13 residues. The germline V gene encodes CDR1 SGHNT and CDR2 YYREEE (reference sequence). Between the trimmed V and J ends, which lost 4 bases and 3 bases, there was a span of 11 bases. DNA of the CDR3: TGTGCCAGCAGCAACCGGGACCGCTACGAGCAGTACTTC. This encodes CASSNRDRYEQYF.

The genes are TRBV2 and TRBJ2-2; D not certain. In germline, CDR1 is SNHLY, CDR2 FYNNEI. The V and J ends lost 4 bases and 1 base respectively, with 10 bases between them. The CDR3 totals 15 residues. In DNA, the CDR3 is TGTGCCAGCAGTGGGTCACCGATGAACACCGGGGAGCTGTTTTTT. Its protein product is CASSGSPMNTGELFF.